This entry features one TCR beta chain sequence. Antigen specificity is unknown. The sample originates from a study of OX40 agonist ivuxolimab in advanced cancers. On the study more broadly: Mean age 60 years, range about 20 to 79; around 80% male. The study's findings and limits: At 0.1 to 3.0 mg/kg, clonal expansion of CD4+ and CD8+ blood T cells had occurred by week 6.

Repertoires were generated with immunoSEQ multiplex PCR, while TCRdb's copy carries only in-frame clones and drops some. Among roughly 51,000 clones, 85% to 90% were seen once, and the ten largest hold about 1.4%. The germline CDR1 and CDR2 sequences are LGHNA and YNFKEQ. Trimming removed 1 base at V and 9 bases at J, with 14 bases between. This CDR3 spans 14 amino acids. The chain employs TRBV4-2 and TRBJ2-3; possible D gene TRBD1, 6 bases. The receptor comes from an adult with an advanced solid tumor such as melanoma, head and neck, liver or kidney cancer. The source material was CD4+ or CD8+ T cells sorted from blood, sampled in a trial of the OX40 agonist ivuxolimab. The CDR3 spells CASSQVGGVVTQYF. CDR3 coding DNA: TGTGCCAGCAGCCAAGTAGGGGGAGTTGTCACGCAGTATTTT.